Listed below are T cell receptor beta chains from one sample, sequenced in a study of blood T cells in healthy people across ages. TCRdb used MiXCR to reprocess the 5' RACE reads, holding one entry per CDR3 protein. This sample carries 1,300,000 or so distinct CDR3 sequences, roughly 64% of them seen once, and the ten largest clones take over 5%. Sequenced material: blood. The receptors originated from a man aged 18 to 29 in good health. The conserved cysteine and the conserved F or W are not part of the CDR3 here. Fields, in order: J gene, V gene, CDR3 protein.

TRBJ2-7 | TRBV20-1 | SARSPHSSYEQY
TRBJ2-3 | TRBV7-2 | ASSPHTIVATQY
TRBJ1-6 | TRBV3-1 | ASSPQRTGPRKSPLH
TRBJ2-4 | TRBV20-1 | SARDADRGNIQY
- | TRBV6-5 | ASTLGGQVLLETQY
TRBJ2-1 | TRBV6-4 | ASSGLAGGDEQF
- | TRBV11-2 | ASSLQVSYDETQY
TRBJ2-4 | TRBV9 | ASSVGLRGDIQY
TRBJ2-1 | TRBV5-1 | ASSSREASYNEQF
TRBJ2-1 | TRBV6-5 | ASSPVGENEQF
- | TRBV9 | ASSSPTRTEETQY
TRBJ2-1 | TRBV4-1 | ASSQDPGLADNEQF
TRBJ2-2 | TRBV4-2 | ASSQELVMLAGELF
TRBJ2-1 | TRBV29-1 | SSGTSGYNEQF
TRBJ1-2 | TRBV20-1 | SALGGGSYYGYT
TRBJ1-2 | TRBV5-6 | ASSPTTGLYGYT
TRBJ2-1 | TRBV7-6 | ASSLGRGHNEQF
TRBJ1-4 | TRBV4-1 | ASSQVPVGKSAAYNEKLF
TRBJ1-1 | TRBV20-1 | SARDGTGITEAF
- | TRBV30 | AWSARLTEQY
TRBJ1-5 | TRBV28 | ASSPGGQGTQPQH
TRBJ2-5 | TRBV4-1 | ASSQWGTVQETQY
TRBJ1-2 | TRBV7-9 | ASSLGDLAEPDNYGYT
TRBJ1-4 | TRBV6-5 | ASSVGLGEKLF
- | TRBV13 | ASSSALAGKYEQY
TRBJ2-6 | TRBV27 | ASSLAGPTGANVLT
TRBJ1-2 | TRBV20-1 | SASTGGAHGYT
TRBJ2-1 | TRBV14 | ASSYRDSYNEQF
TRBJ2-6 | TRBV25-1 | ATSGTSGANVLT
TRBJ1-1 | TRBV20-1 | SAPRGVNTEAF
TRBJ2-4 | TRBV3-1 | ASSQEVATKQY
TRBJ2-3 | TRBV29-1 | SVDVAGVADTQY
TRBJ1-6 | TRBV27 | ASSLSEVRYNSPLH
TRBJ2-1 | TRBV3-1 | ASSEARDVSSYNEQF
TRBJ2-7 | TRBV10-2 | ASLEGGPPYEQY
TRBJ2-7 | TRBV6-6 | ASSYSQEIPSYEQY
TRBJ2-1 | TRBV29-1 | SVESPGLAYNEQF
TRBJ2-3 | TRBV20-1 | SLADTNTDTQY
TRBJ1-2 | TRBV27 | ASSPAAGGPWYT
TRBJ1-2 | TRBV4-3 | ASSQDQTRGEGYT
TRBJ2-7 | TRBV7-2 | ASSTSGSSYEQY
TRBJ2-7 | TRBV28 | AIKLGGSYEQY
TRBJ2-3 | TRBV29-1 | SGETSTDTQY
TRBJ2-1 | TRBV28 | ASSFRLAYNEQF
TRBJ2-1 | TRBV14 | ASSSTGTHGNEQF
TRBJ1-4 | TRBV4-1 | ASSQDWNSGEKLF
TRBJ2-7 | TRBV5-1 | ASSGTTPYEQY
TRBJ1-1 | TRBV11-2 | ASSLRGADTEAF